The table lists the clone carrying this T cell receptor beta chain with many counts. This CDR3 is 14 amino acids long. From germline, CDR1 is DFQATT and CDR2 SNEGSKA (reference sequence). V was clipped by 2 bases and J by 3 bases; unmatched bases: 3. The lymph nodes were axillary draining lymph nodes from breast cancer patients. The data belong to a study of breast tumors, draining lymph nodes, adjacent tissues. TCRdb recomputed calls from the multiplex PCR reads with MiXCR, one row per CDR3 protein. The profile shows over 150,000 distinct CDR3 sequences, roughly 31% of them singletons. What was sequenced was axillary lymph node tissue. The origin of this receptor is a female donor with breast cancer. Some clones in this sample may be carry-over from other donors' samples. This chain joins TRBV20-1 and TRBJ1-5; TRBD1 matches at 8 bases. The CDR3 nucleotides read TGCAGTGCTAGACCGGGACAGGTCAATCAGCCCCAGCATTTT. Translating it yields CSARPGQVNQPQHF.